These 28 T cell receptor beta chains were all obtained from the same sample, sequenced in a study of T cell repertoires in cytomegalovirus infection. TCRdb reprocessed the reads via MiXCR and lists one record per CDR3 protein. Among 350,000 to 450,000 distinct CDR3 sequences, 15% to 20% were seen once, and the ten largest hold less than 9.5%. The sample was PBMCs. These receptors were taken from a human donor in good health (CMV status not recorded). Some clones in this sample may be carry-over from other donors' samples.

This clonotype appeared many times. The CDR3, as DNA: TGTGCCAGCAGCTTATCCCCAGCGGGTGGAAGGGAGACCCAGTACTTC. Translated: CASSLSPAGGRETQYF. V gene TRBV7-2 combines with J gene TRBJ2-5, with D perhaps matching TRBD2 (6 bases). From germline, CDR1 is SGHTA and CDR2 FQGNSA. CDR3 length equals 16 residues. The V end lost 2 bases, the J end lost 5 bases, and 18 bases lay between the germline ends.

This clonotype occurred a few times. The gene calls are TRBV2 and TRBJ2-7, with 7 nucleotides matching TRBD1. V was clipped by 2 bases and J by 1 base; unmatched bases: 5. CDR1 is SNHLY and CDR2 is FYNNEI in the germline V gene. This CDR3 comprises 15 residues. CDR3 sequence (DNA): TGTGCCAGCAGTGAACAAGGACAGGTGTCCTACGAGCAGTACTTC. Amino acids: CASSEQGQVSYEQYF.

A few counts support this clonotype. V usage is TRBV6-6 and J usage is TRBJ2-1; D remains unclear. Germline V gives CDR1 MNHNY, CDR2 SVGAGI (reference sequence). The CDR3 is 14 residues long. With 0 bases removed from V and 4 bases from J, the gap between germline ends came to 7 bases. CDR3 protein: CASSYSPKYNEQFF. For the CDR3, the DNA is TGTGCCAGCAGTTACTCCCCCAAATACAATGAGCAGTTCTTC.

This sequence joins TRBV24-1 and TRBJ1-1; D possibly corresponds to TRBD1 (5 bases). The germline V gene encodes CDR1 KGHDR and CDR2 SFDVKD. V was clipped by 3 bases and J by 5 bases, with 6 bases between them. This CDR3 is 12 amino acids long. This CDR3 reads CATSDGGTEAFF. CDR3 coding DNA: TGTGCCACCAGTGATGGGGGGACTGAAGCTTTCTTT.

As regards this clonotype: At one of its ends the junction is not consistent with the germline gene, which may arise from a read error. The chain couples TRBV27 to TRBJ2-3; possible D gene TRBD1, 6 bases. The CDR3 runs to 14 residues. Germline CDR1 and CDR2: MNHEY and SMNVEV (reference sequence). CDR3 sequence (DNA): TGTGCCAGCAGTTTTAGTAGAGGGGGAGATACGCAGAATTTT. This sequence encodes CASSFSRGGDTQNF.

The V call is TRBV10-3, the J call TRBJ2-3; 10 positions agree with TRBD2. After removal of 4 bases from V and 6 bases from J, the junction contained 10 bases not matched to a gene. This CDR3 is built from 16 residues. CDR1 is ENHRY and CDR2 is SYGVKD in the germline V gene. The CDR3 DNA reads TGTGCCATCAGTGTTGGAGCGGGAGGGCCAGGGGATACGCAGTATTTT. Translated, it gives CAISVGAGGPGDTQYF.

This clonotype was counted ten times or more. V usage is TRBV7-2 and J usage is TRBJ1-5; 7 bases align to TRBD1. CDR1 is SGHTA and CDR2 is FQGNSA in the germline V gene. The CDR3 covers 15 residues. V dropped 5 bases and J dropped 3; count of bases not matched to a gene: 7. CDR3 coding DNA: TGTGCCAGCAGCCTCCGGACAGGAATCAATCAGCCCCAGCATTTT. It specifies CASSLRTGINQPQHF.

This chain links TRBV9 with TRBJ2-7; the match to TRBD1 covers 7 bases. With V trimmed by 3 bases and J by 7 bases, 10 bases remained unmatched. This CDR3 region has 14 residues. Germline V gene sequence: CDR1 SGDLS, CDR2 YYNGEE. DNA of the CDR3: TGTGCCAGCAGCGAGGACAGGTTAACGAGGGAGCAGTACTTC. This translates into CASSEDRLTREQYF.

The V gene is TRBV6-5, the J gene TRBJ2-3; possible D gene TRBD1, 6 bases. Germline loops: CDR1 MNHEY, CDR2 SVGAGI. V was trimmed by 8 bases and J by 1 base, leaving 19 bases between them. The CDR3 has 16 amino acids. The DNA of the CDR3 is TGTGCCAGCGGACGGCCAGGGGAAATACGCACAGATACGCAGTATTTT. Its protein is CASGRPGEIRTDTQYF.

This clonotype was counted a few times. The chain links TRBV18 to TRBJ2-1; TRBD1 might be the D (5 bases). The V gene's germline CDR1 is KGHSH and CDR2 LQKENI. Between the trimmed V and J ends, which lost 5 bases and 7 bases, there was a span of 9 bases. The CDR3 is 12 amino acids. This CDR3 is CASSSQVNEQFF. The DNA of the CDR3 is TGTGCCAGCTCATCACAGGTGAATGAGCAGTTCTTC. The variable domain in full, with the rest retrieved from reference TRBV18 and TRBJ2-1, is NAGVMQNPRHLVRRRGQEARLRCSPMKGHSHVYWYRQLPEEGLKFMVYLQKENIIDESGMPKERFSAEFPKEGPSILRIQQVVRGDSAAYFCASSSQVNEQFFGPGTRLTVL.

The chain combines TRBV27 with TRBJ1-6; D is ambiguous. V dropped 4 bases and J dropped 6 bases, with 4 bases sitting between them. The CDR3 covers 12 residues. Germline V CDR1 and CDR2: MNHEY, SMNVEV (reference sequence). The chain's CDR3 is CASSYFNSPLHF. In nucleotides, the CDR3 is TGTGCCAGCAGTTATTTTAATTCACCCCTCCACTTT.

This chain uses TRBV29-1 with TRBJ1-4; D might be TRBD1 (5 bases). The V and J ends lost 4 bases and 0 bases respectively, with 12 bases between them. The length of the CDR3 is 15 residues. Germline V gene sequence: CDR1 SQVTM, CDR2 ANQGSEA. In DNA form, the CDR3 reads TGCAGCGTTGGTCAGGGAACGGCAACTAATGAAAAACTGTTTTTT. This translates into CSVGQGTATNEKLFF.

This clonotype was recorded many times. This sequence joins TRBV7-2 and TRBJ1-4; D is perhaps TRBD1 (6 bases). This CDR3 spans 15 amino acids. Trimming shortened V by 5 bases and J by 4 bases, and 14 bases separated the two germline ends. CDR1 is SGHTA and CDR2 is FQGNSA in the germline V gene. CDR3 coding DNA: TGTGCCAGCAGCCAACAGGGAACTTATAATGAAAAACTGTTTTTT. It yields the protein CASSQQGTYNEKLFF.

This clonotype was seen only a few times. V is TRBV4-1 and J is TRBJ2-1; TRBD1 or TRBD2 may be the D gene (5 bases each). This CDR3 has 16 residues. Deletions cut 1 base from V and 2 bases from J, with 12 bases between. Germline loops: CDR1 MGHRA, CDR2 YSYEKL. Here the CDR3 DNA reads TGCGCCAGCAGCCAAGGACAGAGGGGAGCCTACAATGAGCAGTTCTTC. It encodes CASSQGQRGAYNEQFF.

This clonotype has only a few counts. This chain joins TRBV5-5 and TRBJ2-1; D remains unclear. Germline V gene sequence: CDR1 SGHKS, CDR2 YYEKEE (reference sequence). Trimming took off 0 bases at V and 2 bases at J, with 12 bases between the two ends. The CDR3 is made up of 16 amino acids. This CDR3 is CASSLGLLQAYNEQFF. The CDR3 bases are TGTGCCAGCAGCTTGGGATTATTGCAGGCCTACAATGAGCAGTTCTTC.

The V and J genes are TRBV2 and TRBJ2-1; D unresolved. The germline gives CDR1 SNHLY, CDR2 FYNNEI. The CDR3 is made up of 12 amino acids. Trimming cost V 8 bases and J 2 bases, with 7 bases left between them. CDR3 residues: CASGFAYNEQFF. As DNA, the CDR3 is TGTGCCAGCGGCTTTGCCTACAATGAGCAGTTCTTC.

The chain employs TRBV6-1 and TRBJ2-5; D perhaps matches TRBD2 (5 bases). Germline CDR1 is MNHNS and CDR2 is SASEGT. This CDR3 has 14 residues. V was cut by 7 bases and J by 5 bases, with 17 bases left in between. CDR3 sequence: CASNPWAGGETQYF. In DNA form, the CDR3 reads TGTGCCAGCAACCCATGGGCGGGCGGGGAGACCCAGTACTTC.

This clonotype was counted between two and nine times. The chain carries TRBV2 and TRBJ2-2; 8 positions agree with TRBD1. After removal of 3 bases from V and 15 bases from J, the junction contained 6 bases not matched to a gene. Germline assignment: CDR1 SNHLY and CDR2 FYNNEI. CDR3 length: 12 amino acids. CDR3 residues: CASSDGQGVLFF. As DNA, the CDR3 is TGTGCCAGCAGTGATGGACAGGGTGTGTTGTTTTTT.

The rearrangement uses TRBV5-1 and TRBJ1-2, with D maybe TRBD1 (6 bases). CDR1 and CDR2 from the germline V gene are SGHRS and YFSETQ. The CDR3 sequence is 13 residues long. Deletions cut 2 bases from V and 7 bases from J, with 12 bases between. CDR3 sequence: CASSFRGGSGYTF. CDR3 in DNA: TGCGCCAGCAGCTTCAGGGGAGGGAGTGGCTACACCTTC.

Worth noting for this clonotype: A much more abundant neighbour one base away suggests this may be a read error. This chain connects TRBV28 to TRBJ1-1; D remains unclear. The V and J ends lost 3 bases and 0 bases respectively, with 14 bases between them. The CDR3 is 16 amino acids. In germline, CDR1 is MDHEN, CDR2 SYDVKM. In nucleotides, the CDR3 is TGTGCCAGCAGTTTCTGGGGAAAGCTTTTGAACACTGAAGCTTTCTTT. As protein: CASSFWGKLLNTEAFF.

This chain uses TRBV23-1 with TRBJ1-1; no reliable D call. TRBV23-1 is sorted into the ORF group, with uncertain function. This CDR3 comprises 14 residues. The V gene lost 6 bases and the J gene lost 5 bases, with 16 bases spanning the gap. CDR3 DNA sequence: TGCGCCAGCAGCTCCCAATGGGATTTGACTGAAGCTTTCTTT. Its protein is CASSSQWDLTEAFF.

This clonotype was observed a single time. The V call is TRBV6-6, the J call TRBJ2-5; possible D gene TRBD2, 7 bases. The CDR3 totals 15 residues. Germline lookup yields CDR1 MNHNY and CDR2 SVGAGI (reference sequence). Trimming shortened V by 0 bases and J by 2 bases, and 10 bases separated the two germline ends. CDR3 coding DNA: TGTGCCAGCAGTTACTCAGGGGGAGGGCAAGAGACCCAGTACTTC. Its translation: CASSYSGGGQETQYF.

V and J are TRBV5-6 and TRBJ1-2; D may be TRBD1 (5 bases). The CDR3 totals 17 residues. V gave up 2 bases and J gave up 6 bases, with 23 bases separating them. In germline, CDR1 is SGHDT, CDR2 YYEEEE. The CDR3 reads CASSFLGLDSGPDGYTF. CDR3 in DNA: TGTGCCAGCAGCTTCCTGGGGCTCGATTCCGGGCCTGATGGCTACACCTTC.

This clonotype was counted a single time. This chain joins TRBV7-3 and TRBJ2-1; 9 bases align to TRBD2. This CDR3 region has 16 residues. Looked up from germline, CDR1 is SGHTA and CDR2 is FQGTGA. V shed 1 base and J 2 bases; nucleotides not matched to a gene: 3. The CDR3 DNA is TGTGCCAGCAGCTTAAAACTAGCGGGCCCCTACAATGAGCAGTTCTTC. Its protein product is CASSLKLAGPYNEQFF.

The chain is built from TRBV19 and TRBJ2-7, with 7 nucleotides matching TRBD2. This CDR3 comprises 13 residues. V trimming: 5 bases; J trimming: 7 bases; junction bases outside the gene matches: 8. Germline V gene lookup returns CDR1 LNHDA and CDR2 SQIVND (reference sequence). CDR3 nucleotides: TGTGCCAGTAGTCGTAACTTGCGGGGGGAGCAGTACTTC. Its translation is CASSRNLRGEQYF.

This clonotype appeared a single time. This clone may be a read error of a much larger clone one base away. This sequence joins TRBV19 and TRBJ2-1; 13 bases line up with TRBD2. Germline values: CDR1 LNHDA, CDR2 SQIVND (reference sequence). With 5 bases clipped from V and 8 bases from J, the junction kept 12 bases outside the gene matches. The CDR3 has 17 amino acids. The chain's CDR3 is CASSSTTSGRSTDEQFF. The CDR3 DNA is TGTGCCAGTAGTTCAACGACTAGCGGGAGGTCGACGGATGAGCAGTTCTTC.

The J gene is TRBJ2-1, the V gene TRBV28; perhaps TRBD2 as D (6 bases). Germline lookup yields CDR1 MDHEN and CDR2 SYDVKM. The CDR3 covers 10 residues. Deletions cut 11 bases from V and 7 bases from J, with 9 bases between. CDR3 amino acids: CAAGGNEQFF. CDR3 nucleotides: TGTGCCGCCGGGGGTAATGAGCAGTTCTTC.

The chain combines TRBV20-1 with TRBJ2-3, with D perhaps matching TRBD2 (7 bases). The V end was cut by 3 bases, the J end by 1 base, with 17 bases between. Germline V gives CDR1 DFQATT, CDR2 SNEGSKA (reference sequence). There are 16 residues in the CDR3. The CDR3 region is CSASHGGASGTDTQYF. CDR3 nucleotide sequence: TGCAGTGCTAGTCATGGGGGGGCGTCTGGCACAGATACGCAGTATTTT.